This TCR beta chain was sequenced for a study of OX40 agonist ivuxolimab in advanced cancers. Looking at the study overall: An agonistic anti-OX40 (CD134) antibody, ivuxolimab, was used to treat the patients.

The table came from immunoSEQ multiplex PCR; TCRdb's copy has only in-frame clones and leaves some out. The data hold more than 65,000 clones, with roughly four fifths observed a single time. Broader study findings: Expanded clones were, on average, more numerous among CD8+ T cells than CD4+.

Blood specimens came from baseline, cycle 4 day 1, and cycle 7 day 1. Points on this clone: What it binds is unknown.

The input for sequencing was CD4+ or CD8+ T cells sorted from blood, taken in a trial of the OX40 agonist ivuxolimab. The source is an adult with an advanced solid tumor such as melanoma, head and neck, liver or kidney cancer.

The CDR3 DNA follows: TGTGCCAGCAGCTTACAGTTCACTGAAGCTTTCTTT. Residues: CASSLQFTEAFF. V gene TRBV7-8 combines with J gene TRBJ1-1; D is ambiguous. V was trimmed by 2 bases and J by 4 bases, leaving 5 bases between them. From germline, CDR1 is SGHVS and CDR2 FQNEAQ. The CDR3 contains 12 residues.